Following are 23 T cell receptor beta chains from one sample sequenced in a study of T-cell reconstitution after alpha-beta-depleted transplantation in children listed by TCRdb under 2016. The library was produced with PCR. Instrument used: Illumina HiSeq 2500. Molecular barcoding was employed in the preparation of TCR libraries, with unique molecular identifiers being used to normalize TCRbeta repertoire quantification. TCRdb applied fastp at Q25 and MiXCR to the public reads, then kept only in-frame beta chains. Every distinct CDR3 protein forms one entry, paired with its most common genes and DNA. In this sample the table shows about 300,000 distinct CDR3 sequences, about 9.4% of which occur a single time. The top ten clones comprise around 7.6% of the sample. The treatment or condition label for this specimen denotes: allogeneic hematopoietic cell transplantation with graft depleted of TCRalphabeta T cells and CD19 B cells.

This specimen consisted of PBMCs, obtained before TCRalphabeta/CD19-depleted stem cell transplant. These receptors were taken from a boy younger than two with acute myeloid leukemia, due to receive a stem cell transplant.

Ten or more counts support this clonotype. The V call is TRBV5-1, the J call TRBJ2-7; the D is unclear. The CDR3 runs to 12 residues. Germline V lookup: CDR1 SGHRS, CDR2 YFSETQ. Between the trimmed V and J ends, which lost 1 base and 3 bases, there was a span of 5 bases. CDR3 residues: CASSLTDYEQYF. The CDR3, as DNA: TGCGCCAGCAGCTTGACAGACTACGAGCAGTACTTC. Filled out from reference TRBV5-1 and TRBJ2-7, the complete variable domain reads KAGVTQTPRYLIKTRGQQVTLSCSPISGHRSVSWYQQTPGQGLQFLFEYFSETQRNKGNFPGRFSGRQFSNSRSEMNVSTLELGDSALYLCASSLTDYEQYFGPGTRLTVT.

Many counts were recorded for this clonotype. The chain combines TRBV10-3 with TRBJ2-3; TRBD1 might be the D (6 bases). Germline V lookup: CDR1 ENHRY, CDR2 SYGVKD. V shed 2 bases and J shed 0 bases, with 12 bases lying between them. The CDR3 spans 16 residues. The CDR3 here is CAISESSQGSTDTQYF. The CDR3 DNA reads TGTGCCATCAGTGAGAGTTCACAGGGCAGCACAGATACGCAGTATTTT.

As for this clonotype: A clone one base away is much larger, so this may be a read error. The chain combines TRBV20-1 with TRBJ2-1; a weak D match, TRBD1 (6 bases). Germline CDR1 reads DFQATT; CDR2 reads SNEGSKA (reference sequence). V was shortened by 6 bases and J by 0 bases, with 15 bases between the two germline ends. The CDR3 has 15 residues. The CDR3 reads CSAHGQSHSYNEQFF. In nucleotides, the CDR3 is TGCAGTGCCCATGGACAGAGTCACTCCTACAATGAGCAGTTCTTC.

Many counts were recorded for this clonotype. DNA for the CDR3: TGTGCCACCAGTGATCGACTAGCGGGCTCCTACAATGAGCAGTTCTTC. Protein sequence: CATSDRLAGSYNEQFF. This chain connects TRBV24-1 to TRBJ2-1; 10 bases map to TRBD2. V trimming: 3 bases; J trimming: 0 bases; junction bases outside the gene matches: 1. The germline V gene has CDR1 KGHDR and CDR2 SFDVKD. The CDR3 contains 16 residues.

Many counts were recorded for this clonotype. Mismatch with germline at one junction end may stem from a read error. V and J are TRBV7-3 and TRBJ2-7, with unresolved D. This CDR3 has 14 residues. CDR1 is SGHTA, CDR2 FQGTGA, per germline. The CDR3 region is CASSSGFDSHEQYF. CDR3 bases: TGTGCCAGCAGCTCAGGTTTTGACTCCCACGAGCAGTACTTC.

The sample holds many counts of this clonotype. The V gene is TRBV6-5, the J gene TRBJ1-5; the D gene is possibly TRBD1 (6 bases). From germline, CDR1 is MNHEY and CDR2 SVGAGI. With 4 bases removed from V and 3 bases from J, the gap between germline ends came to 10 bases. This CDR3 region has 14 residues. The CDR3 region has the DNA TGTGCCAGCAGTTTACAGGGTGTCAATCAGCCCCAGCATTTT. Protein sequence: CASSLQGVNQPQHF.

This clonotype was seen ten or more times. The rearrangement joins TRBV11-2 to TRBJ2-2; 7 bases align to TRBD1. The CDR3 is 16 residues long. V shed 6 bases, J shed 4 bases, and the junction held 11 bases outside the gene matches. Germline assignment: CDR1 SGHAT and CDR2 FQNNGV. The CDR3 reads CASRETTGQPTGELFF. CDR3 DNA sequence: TGTGCCAGCAGAGAGACGACGGGACAGCCCACCGGGGAGCTGTTTTTT.

This clonotype was counted at least ten times. This chain connects TRBV11-3 to TRBJ2-3; D unclear. From germline, CDR1 is SGHNT and CDR2 YENEEA. The CDR3 loop spans 11 amino acids. V was trimmed by 3 bases and J by 10 bases, leaving 8 bases between them. The CDR3 sequence is CASSFSSSQYF. The DNA for the CDR3 is TGTGCCAGCAGCTTCTCCTCTTCGCAGTATTTT.

This clonotype showed up just a few times. This chain uses TRBV20-1 with TRBJ2-5; D uncertain. This CDR3 is built from 12 residues. Trimming took 3 bases from V and 5 from J, leaving 10 bases between them. The germline gives CDR1 DFQATT, CDR2 SNEGSKA (reference sequence). CDR3 nucleotides: TGCAGTGCTAGGCGTCCGCCGGAGACCCAGTACTTC. Encoded protein: CSARRPPETQYF.

This clonotype was seen repeatedly, ten times or more. The J gene is TRBJ2-1, the V gene TRBV9; TRBD2 aligns across 13 bases. Trimming took 3 bases from V and 7 from J; bases not matched to a gene: 7. CDR1 SGDLS and CDR2 YYNGEE come from the germline V gene. This CDR3 region has 16 residues. The CDR3 nucleotides read TGTGCCAGCAGCGCGTGGACTAGCGGGAGAAGAAATGAGCAGTTCTTC. This codes for CASSAWTSGRRNEQFF.

The sample holds many counts of this clonotype. The V call is TRBV5-1, the J call TRBJ2-1; TRBD1 agrees at 10 bases. Germline CDR1 is SGHRS and CDR2 is YFSETQ. This CDR3 has 17 residues. V dropped 2 bases and J dropped 4; count of bases not matched to a gene: 9. In DNA form, the CDR3 reads TGCGCCAGCAGCTTTTGGGGACAGGGGCCCTCTTACAATGAGCAGTTCTTC. It specifies CASSFWGQGPSYNEQFF.

This clonotype was seen repeatedly, ten times or more. The chain recombines TRBV7-6 with TRBJ2-1; D is possibly TRBD2 (5 bases). CDR1 and CDR2 from the germline V gene are SGHVS and FNYEAQ. Trimming removed 5 bases from V and 8 bases from J, with 34 bases in between. There are 20 residues in the CDR3. The DNA for the CDR3 is TGTGCCAGCAGCCCCGAACCCTACGGGGTTCAGAGGTCTGGTTTCGATGAGCAGTTCTTC. Its protein is CASSPEPYGVQRSGFDEQFF. The full variable domain, completed using reference TRBV7-6 and TRBJ2-1, is GAGVSQSPRYKVTKRGQDVALRCDPISGHVSLYWYRQALGQGPEFLTYFNYEAQQDKSGLPNDRFSAERPEGSISTLTIQRTEQRDSAMYRCASSPEPYGVQRSGFDEQFFGPGTRLTVL.

The chain links TRBV28 to TRBJ2-5, with D uncertain. Trimming stripped 3 bases from V and 3 bases from J, with 14 bases between. The V gene's germline CDR1 is MDHEN and CDR2 SYDVKM. The CDR3 spans 15 residues. In nucleotides, the CDR3 is TGTGCCAGCAGTTTTGAGCTAGTCGCGGAAGAGACCCAGTACTTC. Translating gives CASSFELVAEETQYF.

This clonotype has at least ten counts. V is TRBV28 and J is TRBJ1-2, with 7 bases matching TRBD1. The V and J ends lost 5 bases and 0 bases, in that order; junction bases with no gene match: 3. Germline CDR1 and CDR2: MDHEN and SYDVKM. The CDR3 extends over 14 amino acids. As DNA, the CDR3 is TGTGCCAGCAGTGGGACAGTCTCTAACTATGGCTACACCTTC. It codes for CASSGTVSNYGYTF.

V gene TRBV5-5 combines with J gene TRBJ2-1; either TRBD1 or TRBD2 may supply D (5 bases each). CDR1 and CDR2 from the germline V gene are SGHKS and YYEKEE (reference sequence). Trimming shortened V by 2 bases and J by 4 bases, and 22 bases separated the two germline ends. The CDR3 runs to 18 residues. The CDR3 here is CASSLTGDPGPLYNEQFF. CDR3 DNA: TGTGCCAGCAGCTTAACCGGGGATCCAGGGCCATTATACAATGAGCAGTTCTTC.

To note about this clonotype: A single base separates this from a much larger clone, so it may be a read error. The J gene is TRBJ1-3, the V gene TRBV7-2; TRBD1 is a possible D gene (5 bases). This CDR3 is 16 amino acids long. The germline V gene encodes CDR1 SGHTA and CDR2 FQGNSA. The germline V and J ends were trimmed by 4 bases and 2 bases, with 15 bases remaining between them. The CDR3 loop is CASSCAPLDTGNTIYF. CDR3 nucleotides: TGTGCCAGCAGCTGCGCGCCACTGGACACTGGAAACACCATATATTTT.

This clonotype was seen ten or more times. Written as DNA, the CDR3 is TGTGCCAGCAGCTTAGTAGCGGACCTTCCCACAGATACGCAGTATTTT. This encodes CASSLVADLPTDTQYF. The chain is built from TRBV7-2 and TRBJ2-3; D may be TRBD2 (6 bases). Trimming cost V 1 base and J 2 bases, with 13 bases left between them. The CDR3 is 16 residues long. Germline V gives CDR1 SGHTA, CDR2 FQGNSA.

The sample holds many counts of this clonotype. The chain has TRBV4-1 and TRBJ2-5; no firm D call. The germline gives CDR1 MGHRA, CDR2 YSYEKL. The germline V and J ends were trimmed by 0 bases and 5 bases, with 22 bases remaining between them. The CDR3 extends over 18 amino acids. CDR3 DNA: TGCGCCAGCAGCCAAGATTCGTTTAGTCTAGATCCTCGGGAGACCCAGTACTTC. Protein sequence: CASSQDSFSLDPRETQYF.

The J gene is TRBJ2-3, the V gene TRBV15; 13 nucleotides match TRBD2. CDR1 and CDR2 (germline): LNHNV, YYDKDF (reference sequence). The V segment lost 8 bases and the J segment 11 bases; nucleotides outside the gene matches: 7. This CDR3 contains 13 residues. The CDR3 DNA reads as TGTGCCACCCGCCAACTAGCGGGAGGGCTGCAGTATTTT. Its protein product is CATRQLAGGLQYF.

Many counts were recorded for this clonotype. This rearrangement joins TRBV18 to TRBJ2-1; 12 bases fit TRBD2. J gave up 6 bases and V 5 bases, and 2 bases lay outside the gene matches. Germline lookup yields CDR1 KGHSH and CDR2 LQKENI. The CDR3 is 14 amino acids. The DNA for the CDR3 is TGTGCCAGCTCATCTAGCGGGGGGGCCAATGAGCAGTTCTTC. Translation gives CASSSSGGANEQFF. The whole variable domain, filled in from reference TRBV18 and TRBJ2-1, reads NAGVMQNPRHLVRRRGQEARLRCSPMKGHSHVYWYRQLPEEGLKFMVYLQKENIIDESGMPKERFSAEFPKEGPSILRIQQVVRGDSAAYFCASSSSGGANEQFFGPGTRLTVL.

This clonotype turned up a few times. The V and J genes are TRBV20-1 and TRBJ2-1; 9 nucleotides align to TRBD2. The CDR3 runs 11 residues. V was pared by 6 bases and J by 9 bases, with 3 bases of the junction left unmatched. Germline V CDR1 and CDR2: DFQATT, SNEGSKA (reference sequence). The CDR3 loop reads CSARLAAEQFF. The CDR3 DNA follows: TGCAGTGCGCGACTAGCGGCTGAGCAGTTCTTC.

This clonotype was observed at least ten times. This sequence joins TRBV5-1 and TRBJ2-1, with unresolved D. Germline CDR1 SGHRS, CDR2 YFSETQ. Trimming stripped 5 bases from V and 7 bases from J, with 22 bases between. This CDR3 is built from 16 residues. The CDR3 loop is CASRNFMSTTFNEQFF. CDR3 coding DNA: TGCGCCAGCAGAAATTTCATGAGCACCACTTTTAATGAGCAGTTCTTC.

The table lists this clonotype with many counts. The J gene is TRBJ2-1, the V gene TRBV28; 11 positions match TRBD2. CDR1 and CDR2 from the germline V gene are MDHEN and SYDVKM. J lost 0 bases, V lost 6 bases, and 10 bases had no gene match. The CDR3 runs 18 residues. In DNA, the CDR3 is TGTGCCAGCAGACCACTAGCGGGAGTTACCAGCTCCTACAATGAGCAGTTCTTC. Protein product: CASRPLAGVTSSYNEQFF.